What follows is one T cell receptor beta chain and its context. TCRdb's table, derived via immunoSEQ multiplex PCR, lists solely in-frame clones and lacks some. The top ten hold 10% to 15% of the sample, which has 270,000 or so clones, about 85% seen once. This sample is part of a study of blood T cell repertoires in COVID-19. The germline gives CDR1 LGHDT, CDR2 YNNKEL (reference sequence). The CDR3 runs 16 residues. Germline trimming cut 4 bases from V and 6 bases from J; bases unmatched to any gene: 10. Material for sequencing was peripheral blood. The clonotype was recovered from a human donor in a cohort sampled during active COVID-19. The V and J genes are TRBV3-1 (or the pseudogene TRBV3-2) and TRBJ2-1; 9 bases match TRBD2. DNA of the CDR3: TGTGCCAGCAGCCGGCTGGCGGGAGGGCACAGCAATGAGCAGTTCTTC. This translates into CASSRLAGGHSNEQFF.